This T cell receptor (beta chain) is from a study of neoadjuvant nivolumab and ipilimumab in lung cancer. Points from the study as a whole: From pretherapy to surgery, tumor richness and clonality rose with dual therapy.

This clone was seen once. The antigen remains undetermined. Libraries were prepared by immunoSEQ multiplex PCR; TCRdb keeps only in-frame clonotypes and omits some of them. The sample includes 17,000 or so clones, around 69% of them seen just once. Germline V gives CDR1 MNHEY, CDR2 SMNVEV (reference sequence). The CDR3 sequence is 14 residues long. With 5 bases clipped from V and 1 base from J, the junction kept 4 bases outside the gene matches. The input for sequencing was tumor tissue, taken after neoadjuvant nivolumab, alone or with ipilimumab, at or shortly before surgery. V gene TRBV27 combines with J gene TRBJ1-1, with TRBD1 matching 7 bases. This TCR was sampled from an adult with non-small cell lung cancer. This chain's CDR3 is CASSIRGQNTEAFF. The CDR3 DNA reads TGTGCCAGCAGTATAAGGGGGCAGAACACTGAAGCTTTCTTT.